This T cell receptor (beta chain) was sequenced in a study of T cells in Graves' hyperthyroidism and ophthalmopathy. Findings and caveats of the study: Separating ophthalmopathy from stable hyperthyroidism was achieved by a 13 V-J model.

Among ophthalmopathy patients, the Clinical Activity Score reached at least 3, the NOSPECS grade reached at least 4, and duration remained under 3 months. Uncontrolled infection, other autoimmune disease, pregnancy or lactation excluded patients. Each diagnosis was grounded in clinical symptoms, serum thyroxine and TRAb, thyroid ultrasound, and orbital computed tomography. In this sample, this clonotype turned up many times. Its antigen is unknown. It was RNA transcripts that yielded the amplified TCR beta CDR3 regions. A first-round RT-PCR of the TCR CDR3 used the HTBI primer set. Via MiXCR, TCRdb re-called the multiplex PCR reads, giving one row per CDR3 protein. Of about 460,000 distinct CDR3 sequences in the sample, 20% to 25% are singletons; the top ten hold less than 65%. The CDR3 is 14 residues long. With V trimmed by 7 bases and J by 8 bases, 12 bases remained unmatched. CDR1 and CDR2 (germline): SNHLY, FYNNEI.

V and J are TRBV2 and TRBJ1-2; 8 bases agree with TRBD1. This receptor was taken from a woman in her 70s with Graves' ophthalmopathy. Sequenced material: blood. CDR3 nucleotides: TGTGCCAGCACTTACTTAACAGGGGGTGGGGGCTACACCTTC. This gives the protein CASTYLTGGGGYTF.